This note documents a single TCR beta chain sequence. The target antigen is unknown. The entry originates in a study of blood T cells in healthy people across ages. Germline assignment: CDR1 ENHRY and CDR2 SYGVKD. Trimming cost V 3 bases and J 9 bases, with 9 bases left between them. The CDR3 contains 13 residues. General study points: Strongly correlated with naive T cell percentage was TCR beta diversity. Both higher diversity and more naive CD4+ cells marked long-lived donors when set against aged donors. A roughly linear fall in TCR beta diversity per million T cells was seen with increasing age. Shifts in expanded clonotypes may have been confounded by donor CMV status, which was unknown.

Then a second PCR, running about 6 to 12 cycles, was carried out with a sample-barcoded 5' primer and a J-beta primer mix. TCRdb analysed the 5' RACE reads with MiXCR anew, one entry per CDR3 protein. The sample includes roughly 1,800,000 distinct CDR3 sequences, around 50% of them seen just once. The chain employs TRBV10-3 and TRBJ1-6; D might be TRBD1 (6 bases). The specimen sequenced was blood. The origin of this receptor is a woman aged 40-49 years in good health. For the CDR3, the DNA is TGTGCCATCAGTGAAGGGGGAGGTTCACCCCTCCACTTT. Translation gives CAISEGGGSPLHF.